Listed below are T cell receptor beta chains from one sample, sequenced in a study of blood T cell repertoires in COVID-19. Assay: immunoSEQ multiplex PCR; the TCRdb copy retains only in-frame clones and omits some. Counted here are 350,000 to 400,000 clones, about 88% occurring once; the ten biggest clones make up around 3%. Sample: PBMCs or T cells enriched from blood (not recorded which). Source of these receptors: a woman aged 30 to 39 who had recovered from COVID-19. Each CDR3 is given with its conserved first and last residue. The D gene is left open where the match is weak. Only some rows state a clone size, as once, few, many or a class for expanded clones.

cdr3_nt cdr3_aa d_call j_call clone_size v_call
TGTGCCAGCAGTTCCTTCGACAGGGGGTCTGAAGCTTTCTTT CASSSFDRGSEAFF TRBD1 TRBJ1-1 - TRBV27
TGTGCCAGCAGCCCCAAGAACCGCGGGGGGATCATCACCGGGGAGCTGTTTTTT CASSPKNRGGIITGELFF TRBD2 TRBJ2-2 - TRBV3-1/TRBV3-2
TGTGCCAGTAGTTCCGGACTCCTCGGGACAGGGACTGGCTACACCTTC CASSSGLLGTGTGYTF TRBD1 TRBJ1-2 - TRBV19
TGTGCCAGCAGCGTTTACAGGGACAACACCGGGGAGCTGTTTTTT CASSVYRDNTGELFF - TRBJ2-2 - TRBV9
TGTGCCAGCAGTGACTCAGGGGGCGCAGATACGCAGTATTTT CASSDSGGADTQYF TRBD1 TRBJ2-3 - TRBV6-4
TGCAGTGCCCTAGAGAACGAGCAGTACTTC CSALENEQYF - TRBJ2-7 - TRBV20-1
TGTGCCAGCAGTTTGGCGAGGGGGCGCAGCTTATTATACGAGCAGTACTTC CASSLARGRSLLYEQYF TRBD1 TRBJ2-7 - TRBV28
TGTGCCAGCAGCTCCCAAACTAGCCCTAGCTCCTACAATGAGCAGTTCTTC CASSSQTSPSSYNEQFF - TRBJ2-1 - TRBV11-2
TGTGCCAGCAGCTTAAACCAGGGGGTGGGAGAGCAGTACTTC CASSLNQGVGEQYF TRBD1 TRBJ2-7 - TRBV7-9
TGTGCCAGCAGCTCGCAGGGGGGCACCTTC CASSSQGGTF TRBD1 TRBJ1-2 - TRBV13
TGTGCCAGCAGACCATCGGCAGGTATTTCACCCCTCCACTTT CASRPSAGISPLHF - TRBJ1-6 once TRBV27
TGTGCCAGCAGAGAGACGGGACAGGGTGATGGCTACACCTTC CASRETGQGDGYTF TRBD1 TRBJ1-2 - TRBV2
TGTGCCAGCAGCTTGGCCGGGACAGGGTATCGGTACTATGGCTACACCTTC CASSLAGTGYRYYGYTF TRBD1 TRBJ1-2 - TRBV5-6
TGTGCCAGCAGACAGGGGGGGGAGACCCAGTACTTC CASRQGGETQYF - TRBJ2-5 few TRBV28
TGTGCCAGCAGCGTAGCTGAGGACAAACAGTTCTTC CASSVAEDKQFF - TRBJ2-1 - TRBV9
TGTGCCAGCACCGTACTAGCGGGAGGGAACAATGAGCAGTTCTTC CASTVLAGGNNEQFF TRBD2 TRBJ2-1 - TRBV6-4
TGTGCCAGCTCTAAGAATGACAGGGGACTGTTTTTT CASSKNDRGLFF TRBD1 TRBJ1-4 - TRBV28
TGTGCCACCAGCAGCGCTAGGGGGACAGGGGGCCCCGGGGAGCTGTTTTTT CATSSARGTGGPGELFF TRBD1 TRBJ2-2 - TRBV15
TGTGCCAGCAGCAAAGGGGGACAGGGCCAAGATCAGCCCCAGCATTTT CASSKGGQGQDQPQHF - TRBJ1-5 - TRBV21-1
TGTGCCAGCAGCGTCTTAGGACAGAACACTGAAGCTTTCTTT CASSVLGQNTEAFF - TRBJ1-1 - TRBV9
TGTGCCAGTAGCGGGGGAACAAGACGGGCGTGGAACACTGAAGCTTTCTTT CASSGGTRRAWNTEAFF - TRBJ1-1 - TRBV19
TGTGCCAGCAGCCAGGGGGGAGCGAACCCCTATGGCTACACCTTC CASSQGGANPYGYTF - TRBJ1-2 - TRBV4-2
TGTGCCAGCAGCACCAGGGTCGGGAACACCGGGGAGCTGTTTTTT CASSTRVGNTGELFF - TRBJ2-2 - TRBV7-2
TGTGCCAGCAGCTTACAGGGAGGAGGCACAGATACGCAGTATTTT CASSLQGGGTDTQYF - TRBJ2-3 once TRBV7-9
TGTGCCAGCAGTCCCCTCCGGCGCGGGGCTATTAAAGGTGGCTACACCTTC CASSPLRRGAIKGGYTF - TRBJ1-2 - TRBV21-1
TGTGCCAGCAGCCAAGCAGACGCACTACCGGGGGAGCAGTACTTC CASSQADALPGEQYF - TRBJ2-7 - TRBV3-1/TRBV3-2
TGTGCCAGCAGCTTGCAGGGTGACGAGACCCAGTACTTC CASSLQGDETQYF - TRBJ2-5 - TRBV5-4
TGTGCCAGCAGTGTGGACAGGGGGCAGGATGGCTACACCTTC CASSVDRGQDGYTF TRBD1 TRBJ1-2 - TRBV25-1
TGTGCCAGCAGTTCAGGACAGGAGTACGAGCAGTACTTC CASSSGQEYEQYF TRBD1 TRBJ2-7 few TRBV7-8
TGTGCCAGCAGCTTGCGCCCGGGACAAGGAAACACCATATATTTT CASSLRPGQGNTIYF - TRBJ1-3 - TRBV5-6
TGCGCCAGCAGCTTCTCCAATGAGCAGTTCTTC CASSFSNEQFF - TRBJ2-1 - TRBV5-1
TGTGCCAGCAGCTTCCTCTCGTCCTCCTACGAGCAGTACTTC CASSFLSSSYEQYF - TRBJ2-7 - TRBV7-9
TGTGCCAGCAGTTCAAGGGACTTCCGGGGCTACACCTTC CASSSRDFRGYTF - TRBJ1-2 - TRBV27
TGTGCCAGCAGCGCCCTTGGAGCGGGATTGTCGAATGAGCAGTTCTTC CASSALGAGLSNEQFF TRBD2 TRBJ2-1 - TRBV11-3
TGTGCCAGCAGCCTCCATCCCTTGGCGGGGGGGCTGAACGGGGAGCTGTTTTTT CASSLHPLAGGLNGELFF TRBD2 TRBJ2-2 - TRBV3-1/TRBV3-2
TGTGCCAGCAGTGCATGGCAGGGGATTTGGGATGAGCAGTTCTTC CASSAWQGIWDEQFF - TRBJ2-1 - TRBV28
TGTGCCAGCAGCCTTAGGACAGGGGGCTATACTGAAGCTTTCTTT CASSLRTGGYTEAFF TRBD1 TRBJ1-1 once TRBV2
TGTGCCAGCAGCTTAAGGACTGTCTACGAGCAGTACTTC CASSLRTVYEQYF - TRBJ2-7 - TRBV7-8
TGTGCCAGCAGCCAGGGACAGGGAGTTCAGCCCCAGCATTTT CASSQGQGVQPQHF TRBD1 TRBJ1-5 - TRBV6-5
TGTGCCAGCAGCCCTTCCGGTAATCAGCCCCAGCATTTT CASSPSGNQPQHF - TRBJ1-5 - TRBV7-8
TGTGCCAGCAGCGGGGGAGGGGGTGAAGCTTTCTTT CASSGGGGEAFF - TRBJ1-1 - TRBV9
TGCAGTGCTAGTTTGGGGCCAGCCAATGAAGCTTTCTTT CSASLGPANEAFF - TRBJ1-1 - TRBV20-1
TGTGCCAGCAGTTTCGGACAGGGTGCTGGCTACACCTTC CASSFGQGAGYTF TRBD1 TRBJ1-2 few TRBV12-3/TRBV12-4